This T cell receptor beta chain was identified during a study of blood T cell repertoires in COVID-19. On the study more broadly: Sources were T cells, B-cell-depleted T cells, or PBMCs; the material itself was cDNA or gDNA.

J lost 3 bases, V lost 3 bases, and 2 bases had no gene match. The germline CDR1 and CDR2 sequences are SGHRS and YFSETQ. The CDR3 sequence is 15 residues long. Original methodology: It was from reference gene primer amplification that nucleated cell counts were estimated. TCRdb keeps only in-frame clones here, not all; method: immunoSEQ multiplex PCR. D and trimming come from the DNA, and the V and J calls and clone size come from that table. The table has about 180,000 clones, roughly 87% seen once; the top ten hold 0.95% to 1.5%. Participant ages covered about 18 to 90 years across 25 or so US areas. The study assigned cohorts using participant-reported clinical history.

The gene calls are TRBV5-1 and TRBJ2-1; TRBD2 aligns across 11 bases. Sequencing was carried out using PBMCs or T cells enriched from blood (not recorded which). The receptor's source is a human donor with acute COVID-19. The donor label of this sample is uncertain. The CDR3 loop reads CASSWGLADYNEQFF. The CDR3 nucleotides read TGCGCCAGCAGCTGGGGACTAGCGGACTACAATGAGCAGTTCTTC.